Shown below are 14 T cell receptor beta chains from a single sample sequenced in a study of Tregs in tolerant kidney transplant recipients. This table comes from immunoSEQ multiplex PCR, and its TCRdb copy is limited to in-frame clones, with some not included. The table shows roughly 80,000 clones, with approximately 90% occurring only once. This specimen consisted of Tregs from blood, obtained before the transplant. These TCRs come from a human donor who received a combined kidney and bone marrow transplant.

The chain carries TRBV19 and TRBJ2-3; 9 bases fit TRBD2. Germline trimming cut 7 bases from V and 6 bases from J; bases unmatched to any gene: 11. This CDR3 region has 15 residues. The V gene's germline CDR1 is LNHDA and CDR2 SQIVND (reference sequence). The CDR3 region is CASNGGRALADTQYF. CDR3 bases: TGTGCCAGTAATGGCGGGAGGGCCTTGGCGGATACGCAGTATTTT.

The rearrangement links TRBV7-2 to TRBJ1-3; D might be TRBD1 (5 bases). Trimming stripped 3 bases from V and 4 bases from J, with 16 bases between. Germline CDR1 and CDR2: SGHTA and FQGNSA. CDR3 size: 16 residues. The CDR3 here is CASSFGHSTLGNTIYF. Written as DNA, the CDR3 is TGTGCCAGCAGCTTCGGACACTCTACGCTGGGAAACACCATATATTTT.

This clone was counted a single time. The chain recombines TRBV29-1 with TRBJ2-5; a weak D match, TRBD1 (6 bases). With 5 bases removed from V and 4 bases from J, the gap between germline ends came to 14 bases. Germline V lookup: CDR1 SQVTM, CDR2 ANQGSEA. The CDR3 extends over 13 amino acids. CDR3 coding DNA: TGCAGCGTTCGAACAGGGTCGGGAGAGACCCAGTACTTC. Translation gives CSVRTGSGETQYF. Drawing the rest from reference TRBV29-1 and TRBJ2-5, the complete variable domain is SAVISQKPSRDICQRGTSLTIQCQVDSQVTMMFWYRQQPGQSLTLIATANQGSEATYESGFVIDKFPISRPNLTFSTLTVSNMSPEDSSIYLCSVRTGSGETQYFGPGTRLLVL.

This chain joins TRBV5-1 and TRBJ1-1; D remains unclear. The CDR3 spans 14 residues. CDR1 SGHRS and CDR2 YFSETQ come from the germline V gene. Trimming shortened V by 5 bases and J by 1 base, and 12 bases separated the two germline ends. The CDR3 bases are TGCGCCAGCAGGCCGGGCGGTGCGAACACTGAAGCTTTCTTT. Translated, it gives CASRPGGANTEAFF.

The chain couples TRBV28 to TRBJ1-5, with 8 positions matching TRBD1. The ends lost 9 bases at V and 4 bases at J; junction bases unmatched: 11. This CDR3 region has 15 residues. Germline-derived CDR1 and CDR2 are MDHEN and SYDVKM. The CDR3 spells CASQGAGGGNQPQHF. CDR3 DNA: TGTGCCAGTCAGGGGGCGGGAGGGGGTAATCAGCCCCAGCATTTT.

The chain couples TRBV29-1 to TRBJ2-6; D is unresolved. The CDR3 has 16 residues. V was cut by 6 bases and J by 3 bases, with 18 bases left in between. CDR1 is SQVTM and CDR2 is ANQGSEA in the germline V gene. The CDR3 DNA reads TGCAGCGTCTCGGCCAGTGGGATGGGTGGGGCCAACGTCCTGACTTTC. It translates to CSVSASGMGGANVLTF. The complete variable domain, with remaining parts taken from reference TRBV29-1 and TRBJ2-6, reads SAVISQKPSRDICQRGTSLTIQCQVDSQVTMMFWYRQQPGQSLTLIATANQGSEATYESGFVIDKFPISRPNLTFSTLTVSNMSPEDSSIYLCSVSASGMGGANVLTFGAGSRLTVL.

The chain joins TRBV7-8 to TRBJ2-7; D is undetermined. Germline V CDR1 and CDR2: SGHVS, FQNEAQ. V lost 5 bases and J 9 bases, leaving 26 bases between the germline ends. There are 16 residues in the CDR3. For the CDR3, the DNA is TGTGCCAGCAGCCCCTCGAATAGGCTCTCCAGCCCATCGCAGTACTTC. This gives the protein CASSPSNRLSSPSQYF.

The chain links TRBV28 to TRBJ2-1; no clear D. Trimming cost V 2 bases and J 7 bases, with 12 bases left between them. The CDR3 is 14 residues long. CDR1 MDHEN and CDR2 SYDVKM come from the germline V gene. CDR3 sequence: CASSLKQVHNEQFF. In nucleotides, the CDR3 is TGTGCCAGCAGTTTAAAGCAGGTCCATAATGAGCAGTTCTTC. Complete variable domain (other parts from reference TRBV28 and TRBJ2-1): DVKVTQSSRYLVKRTGEKVFLECVQDMDHENMFWYRQDPGLGLRLIYFSYDVKMKEKGDIPEGYSVSREKKERFSLILESASTNQTSMYLCASSLKQVHNEQFFGPGTRLTVL.

The CDR3 sequence: CASGLAAMNTGELFF. CDR3 DNA sequence: TGTGCCAGCGGGCTAGCGGCAATGAACACCGGGGAGCTGTTTTTT. The chain uses TRBV7-3 and TRBJ2-2, with 7 bases matching TRBD2. V shed 8 bases, J shed 1 base, and the junction held 7 bases outside the gene matches. Germline V CDR1 and CDR2: SGHTA, FQGTGA. This CDR3 is 15 amino acids long. Complete variable domain (other parts from reference TRBV7-3 and TRBJ2-2): GAGVSQTPSNKVTEKGKYVELRCDPISGHTALYWYRQSLGQGPEFLIYFQGTGAADDSGLPNDRFFAVRPEGSVSTLKIQRTERGDSAVYLCASGLAAMNTGELFFGEGSRLTVL.

This chain connects TRBV6-5 to TRBJ2-5, with D tentatively TRBD1 or TRBD2 (5 bases each). This CDR3 region has 15 residues. Germline V gives CDR1 MNHEY, CDR2 SVGAGI. V was shortened by 1 base and J by 0 bases, with 9 bases between the two germline ends. CDR3 loop: CASSYWGRDQETQYF. CDR3 DNA: TGTGCCAGCAGTTACTGGGGACGAGACCAAGAGACCCAGTACTTC.

This chain links TRBV5-6 with TRBJ2-1; no clear D gene. Between the trimmed V and J ends, which lost 0 bases and 7 bases, there was a span of 5 bases. The CDR3 consists of 12 residues. Germline V lookup: CDR1 SGHDT, CDR2 YYEEEE. The CDR3 spells CASSLGSNEQFF. The CDR3 bases are TGTGCCAGCAGCTTGGGGTCAAATGAGCAGTTCTTC.

The V gene is TRBV29-1, the J gene TRBJ2-3; D could derive from TRBD1 or TRBD2 (7 bases each). This CDR3 has 15 residues. In germline, CDR1 is SQVTM, CDR2 ANQGSEA. Between the trimmed V and J ends, which lost 3 bases and 0 bases, there was a span of 13 bases. CDR3 in amino acids: CSVEQGGGSTDTQYF. In nucleotides, the CDR3 is TGCAGCGTTGAGCAGGGGGGAGGGAGCACAGATACGCAGTATTTT.

The J gene is TRBJ1-5, the V gene TRBV19; tentatively, D is TRBD1 (5 bases). The V end was cut by 4 bases, the J end by 7 bases, with 20 bases between. This CDR3 comprises 16 residues. Germline V gives CDR1 LNHDA, CDR2 SQIVND (reference sequence). This CDR3 reads CASSSGLRGERQPQHF. DNA for the CDR3: TGTGCCAGTAGTAGCGGTTTACGGGGCGAGAGGCAGCCCCAGCATTTT.

The chain links TRBV2 to TRBJ2-1; TRBD1 aligns across 9 bases. CDR1 and CDR2 (germline): SNHLY, FYNNEI. The CDR3 sequence is 19 residues long. The V and J ends lost 10 bases and 0 bases, in that order; junction bases with no gene match: 19. CDR3 DNA: TGTGCCATCCCGACCGGGACAGGGTGGGAGAGTAGCTCCTACAATGAGCAGTTCTTC. It specifies CAIPTGTGWESSSYNEQFF.